This entry lists 30 T cell receptor beta chains sequenced from one sample in a study of PD-1 blockade in classical Hodgkin lymphoma. Autologous stem cell transplantation was followed by relapse in every patient, and brentuximab vedotin exposure varied. Measured with immunoSEQ multiplex PCR; TCRdb has only the in-frame clones, and not every one. The table has roughly 40,000 clones, almost 90% seen once. Here the sequenced sample was peripheral blood mononuclear cells (PBMCs), taken at baseline. The source of these receptors is a human donor with classical Hodgkin lymphoma.

This clone is a singleton in its sample. Other DNA sequences from this sample encode an identical CDR3 as well. This chain links TRBV6-1 with TRBJ2-7; 10 positions match TRBD2. The CDR3 runs 15 residues. The trim removed 1 base at V and 3 bases at J, leaving 3 bases unmatched. Germline lookup yields CDR1 MNHNS and CDR2 SASEGT. The CDR3 DNA is TGTGCCAGCAGTGAAGGGCTAGCGGGAGTCTACGAGCAGTACTTC. Translating it yields CASSEGLAGVYEQYF.

The chain uses TRBV27 and TRBJ2-7; D may match TRBD1 or TRBD2 (5 bases each). Trimming left V 6 bases short and J 1 base short, with 10 bases between. The germline V gene has CDR1 MNHEY and CDR2 SMNVEV (reference sequence). The CDR3 covers 13 residues. The CDR3 here is CASRSGTSYEQYF. Written as DNA, the CDR3 is TGTGCCAGCAGGTCCGGGACGTCCTACGAGCAGTACTTC.

The chain employs TRBV21-1 and TRBJ1-1; the DNA was not compared with TRBD1, the D call given in the table. TRBV21-1 is termed a pseudogene. CDR3 length: 15 amino acids. CDR3 region: CASSKWGDRTFEAFF. The CDR3 DNA follows: TGTGCCAGCAGCAAATGGGGGGACAGGACCTTTGAAGCTTTCTTT.

The rearrangement uses TRBV5-4 and TRBJ2-2; no firm D call. Germline loops: CDR1 SGHNT, CDR2 YYREEE (reference sequence). This CDR3 comprises 15 residues. V lost 2 bases to trimming and J lost 3 bases, with 11 bases between them. CDR3: CASSLRASYTGELFF. In nucleotides, the CDR3 is TGTGCCAGCAGCTTAAGGGCCAGCTACACCGGGGAGCTGTTTTTT.

This clone came up a few times. V is TRBV28 and J is TRBJ1-5, with D unresolved. The germline CDR1 and CDR2 sequences are MDHEN and SYDVKM. Trimming left V 11 bases short and J 6 bases short, with 8 bases between. This CDR3 is built from 10 residues. CDR3 sequence: CARRCQPQHF. The CDR3 nucleotides are TGTGCCCGACGGTGTCAGCCCCAGCATTTT.

The gene calls are TRBV5-1 and TRBJ1-1; D gene unclear. The V gene's germline CDR1 is SGHRS and CDR2 YFSETQ. The CDR3 totals 14 residues. V was pared by 7 bases and J by 2 bases, with 15 bases between. The CDR3: CASAKGMVNTEAFF. The CDR3 nucleotides are TGCGCCAGCGCAAAGGGAATGGTTAACACTGAAGCTTTCTTT.

J is TRBJ1-2 and V is TRBV7-2; D ambiguous. In germline, CDR1 is SGHTA, CDR2 FQGNSA. V lost 5 bases to trimming and J lost 2 bases, with 9 bases between them. The CDR3 spans 13 residues. The DNA for the CDR3 is TGTGCCAGCAGCCTGGACGGGAACTATGGCTACACCTTC. Its protein product is CASSLDGNYGYTF.

The sample holds one count of this clone. The CDR3 is CATSRSPGQGNQPQHF. The CDR3 DNA is TGTGCCACCAGCAGATCCCCGGGACAGGGAAATCAGCCCCAGCATTTT. V usage is TRBV15 and J usage is TRBJ1-5; TRBD1 agrees at 9 bases. Germline CDR1 and CDR2: LNHNV and YYDKDF (reference sequence). This CDR3 contains 16 residues. Trimming removed 2 bases from V and 4 bases from J; junction bases left unmatched: 6.

The rearrangement joins TRBV9 to TRBJ1-4; 7 nucleotides line up with TRBD1. The V segment lost 4 bases and the J segment 8 bases; nucleotides outside the gene matches: 11. CDR1 is SGDLS, CDR2 YYNGEE, per germline. This CDR3 is built from 15 residues. The CDR3 here is CASSRGGRVGEKLFF. CDR3 DNA sequence: TGTGCCAGCAGCCGAGGGGGCAGGGTAGGAGAAAAACTGTTTTTT.

The rearrangement joins TRBV27 to TRBJ2-2; 8 bases match TRBD2. Germline V lookup: CDR1 MNHEY, CDR2 SMNVEV (reference sequence). The CDR3 is made up of 20 amino acids. The V segment lost 3 bases and the J segment 6 bases; nucleotides outside the gene matches: 21. As DNA, the CDR3 is TGTGCCAGCAGTTTTCTCTCCCCGGGGCAGGGGAGCGGGAGCCCCGGGGAGCTGTTTTTT. Its translation is CASSFLSPGQGSGSPGELFF.

V gene TRBV7-2 combines with J gene TRBJ2-2, with D maybe TRBD1 (5 bases). Germline CDR1 reads SGHTA; CDR2 reads FQGNSA. V was pared by 1 base and J by 0 bases, with 12 bases between. CDR3 length: 17 amino acids. The CDR3 DNA reads TGTGCCAGCAGCTTAGGACCAGGGCCCCCGAACACCGGGGAGCTGTTTTTT. Translation gives CASSLGPGPPNTGELFF.

This clone was counted once. V and J are TRBV16 and TRBJ1-1; D ambiguous. Trimming removed 4 bases from V and 0 bases from J, with 9 bases in between. The CDR3 has 14 residues. CDR1 and CDR2 (germline): KGHSY, FQNENV. CDR3: CASSPSQLNTEAFF. The CDR3 nucleotides read TGTGCCAGCAGCCCTTCGCAGCTGAACACTGAAGCTTTCTTT.

The chain carries TRBV11-2 and TRBJ2-3; D is uncertain. CDR3 length: 12 residues. V was clipped by 2 bases and J by 4 bases, with 4 bases between them. CDR1 SGHAT and CDR2 FQNNGV come from the germline V gene. The DNA of the CDR3 is TGTGCCAGCAGCTTATTTTCAGATACGCAGTATTTT. It is translated as CASSLFSDTQYF. Full variable domain (remainder filled in from reference TRBV11-2 and TRBJ2-3): EAGVAQSPRYKIIEKRQSVAFWCNPISGHATLYWYQQILGQGPKLLIQFQNNGVVDDSQLPKDRFSAERLKGVDSTLKIQPAKLEDSAVYLCASSLFSDTQYFGPGTRLTVL.

The CDR3: CASSSWLAGGRSSYEQYF. The CDR3 DNA sequence: TGTGCCAGCAGTTCATGGCTAGCGGGAGGCCGGAGCTCCTACGAGCAGTACTTC. The chain carries TRBV5-8 and TRBJ2-7; 11 nucleotides agree with TRBD2. The V gene end was trimmed by 5 bases and the J gene end by 0 bases; junction bases not matched to a gene: 13. Germline V CDR1 and CDR2: SGHTS, YDEGEE. The CDR3 length is 18 residues.

This clone was counted a few times. The chain has TRBV28 and TRBJ1-1; D uncertain. The ends were cut back, 6 bases at V and 6 bases at J, with 8 bases in the middle. CDR1 is MDHEN, CDR2 SYDVKM, per germline. This CDR3 region has 11 residues. The CDR3 sequence is CASRGKPEAFF. The DNA of the CDR3 is TGTGCCAGCAGGGGGAAACCTGAAGCTTTCTTT.

In DNA form, the CDR3 reads TGTGCCAGCAGCCCAGGACTGCGACCAATTGAGCAGTTCTTC. Its protein is CASSPGLRPIEQFF. V and J are TRBV7-3 and TRBJ2-1; TRBD2 might be the D (5 bases). CDR1 and CDR2 from the germline V gene are SGHTA and FQGTGA. Between the trimmed V and J ends, which lost 5 bases and 9 bases, there was a span of 17 bases. This CDR3 region has 14 residues.

The chain uses TRBV9 and TRBJ2-2; perhaps TRBD2 as D (6 bases). Germline CDR1 SGDLS, CDR2 YYNGEE. Trimming pared 0 bases from V and 2 bases from J, leaving 14 bases between. The length of the CDR3 is 17 residues. CDR3 sequence reads: CASSVVVTSPNTGELFF. The CDR3 DNA follows: TGTGCCAGCAGCGTAGTGGTGACTAGTCCCAACACCGGGGAGCTGTTTTTT.

The chain carries TRBV10-3 and TRBJ2-5; TRBD2 matches 9 bases. With V trimmed by 2 bases and J by 0 bases, 4 bases remained unmatched. The V gene's germline CDR1 is ENHRY and CDR2 SYGVKD. This CDR3 has 16 residues. CDR3 region: CAISEIQRGDQETQYF. CDR3 DNA sequence: TGTGCCATCAGTGAGATTCAGCGGGGGGACCAAGAGACCCAGTACTTC.

The chain uses TRBV4-1 and TRBJ2-3; 13 bases map to TRBD2. V was clipped by 4 bases and J by 4 bases; unmatched bases: 2. The CDR3 has 15 residues. CDR1 and CDR2 (germline): MGHRA, YSYEKL. The DNA of the CDR3 is TGCGCCAGCAGCCCGACTAGCGGGGGGCCAGATACGCAGTATTTT. Translation gives CASSPTSGGPDTQYF.

This chain uses TRBV27 with TRBJ2-7; weak D call: TRBD1 (5 bases). This CDR3 has 14 residues. CDR1 is MNHEY and CDR2 is SMNVEV in the germline V gene (reference sequence). V lost 8 bases and J lost 7, with 21 bases in between. The CDR3 reads CASGSGQGHIEQYF. The CDR3 DNA reads TGTGCCAGCGGGTCCGGGCAGGGTCATATTGAGCAGTACTTC.

This chain connects TRBV6-5 to TRBJ1-1, with D tentatively TRBD1 (6 bases). CDR3 length: 14 residues. V lost 4 bases and J lost 1, with 10 bases in between. In germline, CDR1 is MNHEY, CDR2 SVGAGI. In DNA form, the CDR3 reads TGTGCCAGCAGTTTCCAGGGGCCGAACACTGAAGCTTTCTTT. As protein: CASSFQGPNTEAFF.

The chain employs TRBV28 and TRBJ2-1; D uncertain. V dropped 0 bases and J dropped 0 bases, with 15 bases sitting between them. The CDR3 contains 18 residues. Germline V gives CDR1 MDHEN, CDR2 SYDVKM. The CDR3 reads CASSLWMDPKSSYNEQFF. The CDR3 coding sequence is TGTGCCAGCAGTTTATGGATGGATCCCAAGAGCTCCTACAATGAGCAGTTCTTC.

J is TRBJ2-5 and V is TRBV5-1, with 7 nucleotides matching TRBD2. The CDR3 has 16 amino acids. Germline assignment: CDR1 SGHRS and CDR2 YFSETQ. The J segment lost 5 bases and the V segment lost 1 base, leaving 11 bases of the junction unmatched. The CDR3 DNA follows: TGCGCCAGCAGCTTGTTTGATTCGTTGGGGGGGGAGACCCAGTACTTC. It specifies CASSLFDSLGGETQYF. Complete variable domain (other parts from reference TRBV5-1 and TRBJ2-5): KAGVTQTPRYLIKTRGQQVTLSCSPISGHRSVSWYQQTPGQGLQFLFEYFSETQRNKGNFPGRFSGRQFSNSRSEMNVSTLELGDSALYLCASSLFDSLGGETQYFGPGTRLLVL.

A single count supports this clone. The chain has TRBV4-2 and TRBJ2-3; TRBD2 matches 7 bases. CDR3 size: 16 residues. V was clipped by 1 base and J by 2 bases; unmatched bases: 6. Germline values: CDR1 LGHNA, CDR2 YNFKEQ. CDR3 sequence reads: CASSQAGGADTDTQYF. DNA of the CDR3: TGTGCCAGCAGCCAAGCGGGAGGTGCCGACACAGATACGCAGTATTTT.

The table lists this clone with a count of one. V usage is TRBV5-1 and J usage is TRBJ2-7; D not resolved. Germline V gene lookup returns CDR1 SGHRS and CDR2 YFSETQ. V lost 2 bases, J lost 5 bases, and 14 bases lay in between. The CDR3 is made up of 14 amino acids. The CDR3 is CASSFGLAANEQYF. The CDR3 nucleotides read TGCGCCAGCAGCTTCGGGCTCGCCGCCAACGAGCAGTACTTC.

The chain recombines TRBV5-1 with TRBJ2-7, with D perhaps TRBD2 (6 bases). The CDR3 is 14 residues long. CDR1 is SGHRS and CDR2 is YFSETQ in the germline V gene. V gave up 0 bases and J gave up 4 bases, with 11 bases separating them. DNA of the CDR3: TGCGCCAGCAGCTTGGACCGGGGGAGGTACGAGCAGTACTTC. Translated: CASSLDRGRYEQYF.

The V call is TRBV6-6, the J call TRBJ1-5; D not resolved. CDR1 and CDR2 (germline): MNHNY, SVGAGI (reference sequence). Deletions cut 2 bases from V and 3 bases from J, with 8 bases between. CDR3 size: 14 residues. CDR3 sequence reads: CASSYSQYNQPQHF. The CDR3 DNA reads as TGTGCCAGCAGTTACAGTCAATACAATCAGCCCCAGCATTTT.

The chain uses TRBV2 and TRBJ1-6, with D unclear. The CDR3 spans 15 residues. Germline lookup yields CDR1 SNHLY and CDR2 FYNNEI. Trimming left V 4 bases short and J 0 bases short, with 7 bases between. The CDR3 DNA reads TGTGCCAGCAGTGGGGTTGTCTCCTATAATTCACCCCTCCACTTT. Amino acids: CASSGVVSYNSPLHF.

This clone appeared a single time. The chain couples TRBV19 to TRBJ2-2; weak D call: TRBD2 (7 bases). With 4 bases removed from V and 5 bases from J, the gap between germline ends came to 17 bases. This CDR3 is built from 16 residues. Germline V gene lookup returns CDR1 LNHDA and CDR2 SQIVND (reference sequence). The CDR3 loop is CASSTRGGARTGELFF. CDR3 sequence (DNA): TGTGCCAGTAGTACCCGAGGGGGGGCGCGAACCGGGGAGCTGTTTTTT.

The chain carries TRBV5-6 and TRBJ2-3; the match to TRBD2 covers 7 bases. V shed 5 bases, J shed 5 bases, and the junction held 17 bases outside the gene matches. Germline V CDR1 and CDR2: SGHDT, YYEEEE. The CDR3 runs to 17 residues. CDR3 loop: CASRGPGGPEPLDTQYF. CDR3 nucleotide sequence: TGTGCCAGCAGGGGACCGGGAGGCCCCGAGCCTCTAGATACGCAGTATTTT.